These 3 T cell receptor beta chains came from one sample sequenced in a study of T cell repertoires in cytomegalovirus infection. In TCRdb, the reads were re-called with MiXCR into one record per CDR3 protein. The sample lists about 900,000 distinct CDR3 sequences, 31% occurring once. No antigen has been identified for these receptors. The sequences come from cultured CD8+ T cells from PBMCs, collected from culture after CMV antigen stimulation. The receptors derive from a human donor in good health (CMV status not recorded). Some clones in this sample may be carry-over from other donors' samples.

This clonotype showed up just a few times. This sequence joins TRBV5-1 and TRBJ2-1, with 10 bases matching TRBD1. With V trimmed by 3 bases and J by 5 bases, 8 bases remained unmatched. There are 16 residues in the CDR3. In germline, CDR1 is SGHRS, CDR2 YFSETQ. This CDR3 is CASSSPDRGIDNEQFF. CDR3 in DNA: TGCGCCAGCAGCTCCCCGGACAGGGGGATCGACAATGAGCAGTTCTTC. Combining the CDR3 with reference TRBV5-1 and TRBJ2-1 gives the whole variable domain KAGVTQTPRYLIKTRGQQVTLSCSPISGHRSVSWYQQTPGQGLQFLFEYFSETQRNKGNFPGRFSGRQFSNSRSEMNVSTLELGDSALYLCASSSPDRGIDNEQFFGPGTRLTVL.

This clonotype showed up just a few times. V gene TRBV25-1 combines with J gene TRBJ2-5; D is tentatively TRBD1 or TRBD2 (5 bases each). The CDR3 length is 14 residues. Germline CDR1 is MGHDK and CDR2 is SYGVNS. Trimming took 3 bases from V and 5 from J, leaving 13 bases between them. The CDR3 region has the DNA TGTGCCAGCAGTGAGTGGGACGGGGAGGAGACCCAGTACTTC. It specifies CASSEWDGEETQYF.

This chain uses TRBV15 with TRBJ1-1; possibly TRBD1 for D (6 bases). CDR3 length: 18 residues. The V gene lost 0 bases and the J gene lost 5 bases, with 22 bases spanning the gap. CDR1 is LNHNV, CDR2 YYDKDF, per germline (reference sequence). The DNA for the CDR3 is TGTGCCACCAGCAGAGATCGGAGACAGGCCCCCCCTGAGACTGAAGCTTTCTTT. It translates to CATSRDRRQAPPETEAFF.